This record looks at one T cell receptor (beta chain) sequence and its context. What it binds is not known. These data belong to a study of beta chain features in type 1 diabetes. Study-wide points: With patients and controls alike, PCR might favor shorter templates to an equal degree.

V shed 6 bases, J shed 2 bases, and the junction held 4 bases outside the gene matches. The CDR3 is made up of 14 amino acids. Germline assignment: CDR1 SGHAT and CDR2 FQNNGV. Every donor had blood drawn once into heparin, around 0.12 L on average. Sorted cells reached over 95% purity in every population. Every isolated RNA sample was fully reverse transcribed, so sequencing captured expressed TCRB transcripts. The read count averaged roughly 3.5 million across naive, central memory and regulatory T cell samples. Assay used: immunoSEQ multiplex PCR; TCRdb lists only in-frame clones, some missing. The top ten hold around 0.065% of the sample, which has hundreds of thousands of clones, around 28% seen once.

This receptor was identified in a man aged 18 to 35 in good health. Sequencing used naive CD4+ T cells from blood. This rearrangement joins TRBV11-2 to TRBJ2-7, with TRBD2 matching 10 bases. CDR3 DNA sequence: TGTGCCAGCAGATCTCTAGCGGGAGCCTACGAGCAGTACTTC. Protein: CASRSLAGAYEQYF.